The sample holds a few counts of the clone carrying this T cell receptor (beta chain). The data were taken from a study of early T cells in non-severe SARS-CoV-2 infection. About the study: Investigators sequenced bulk RNA drawn from unsorted whole blood, and chains remained unpaired.

Individual cDNA molecules received unique molecular identifiers. MiXCR was run by TCRdb on the 5' RACE reads, yielding one entry per CDR3 protein. The sample lists fewer than 60,000 distinct CDR3 sequences, about 4.6% occurring once. The CDR3 covers 11 residues. Germline V lookup: CDR1 DFQATT, CDR2 SNEGSKA (reference sequence). V lost 3 bases and J 1 base, leaving 1 base between the germline ends. The sequence derives from an adult who was a healthcare worker with PCR-confirmed SARS-CoV-2 infection or an uninfected control (not recorded which). Sequenced sample: whole blood. The chain links TRBV20-1 to TRBJ2-1; D gene ambiguous. CDR3 bases: TGCAGTGCTAGTTCCTACAATGAGCAGTTCTTC. Translating it yields CSASSYNEQFF.